These 8 T cell receptor beta chains came from one sample sequenced in a study of spatial heterogeneity in lung cancer. The time point denotes: sample taken at primary tumor resection. Whole RNA came from tumor, nontumor lung or frozen PBMC and was sequenced without being sorted. TCRdb redid the calling of the 5' RACE reads with MiXCR, one entry per CDR3 protein. In the table there are under 15,000 distinct CDR3 sequences, roughly an eighth of which are singletons. The sample in question was PBMCs, obtained at surgery. The receptors were gathered from a female donor with early-stage non-small cell lung cancer.

Worth noting for this clonotype: The conserved closing phenylalanine or tryptophan is absent in this CDR3, likely reflecting a read error. It is unclear where the CDR3 begins or ends on the DNA, so no DNA is shown, and the CDR3 is as TCRdb lists it. The chain carries TRBV19 and TRBJ2-1; the DNA was not used to check the table's D call, TRBD2. From its first to its last residue, the CDR3 has 15 amino acids. CDR1 is LNHDA, CDR2 SQIVND, per germline (reference sequence). The CDR3 here is CASSIAGTPYNEQLI.

This clonotype has ten or more counts. The V call is TRBV29-1, the J call TRBJ2-6, with D possibly TRBD1 on 6 matching bases. This CDR3 region has 16 residues. The germline gives CDR1 SQVTM, CDR2 ANQGSEA. Trimming took 5 bases from V and 9 from J, leaving 23 bases between them. The CDR3: CSVRVQGKSRDNVLTF. CDR3 nucleotides: TGCAGCGTTCGTGTGCAGGGGAAGTCTAGGGACAACGTCCTGACTTTC.

This clonotype has a count of ten or more. The chain has TRBV12-3 or TRBV12-4 and TRBJ1-2; 9 bases match TRBD1. J gave up 3 bases and V 3 bases, and 5 bases lay outside the gene matches. The length of the CDR3 is 15 residues. The CDR3 protein is CASSFPDRGDYGYTF. The CDR3, as DNA: TGTGCCAGCAGTTTCCCCGACAGGGGGGACTATGGCTACACCTTC.

The chain has TRBV6-2 or TRBV6-3 and TRBJ1-1, with D unclear. The CDR3 spans 14 residues. Trimming removed 6 bases at V and 4 bases at J, with 15 bases between. The germline V gene encodes CDR1 MNHEY and CDR2 SVGEGT. The CDR3 region has the DNA TGTGCCAGCAGCCCAGGAGCTTTTTCCACTGAAGCTTTCTTT. It yields the protein CASSPGAFSTEAFF.

This clonotype was counted many times. The chain couples TRBV29-1 to TRBJ1-3; 9 bases line up with TRBD1. Germline V lookup: CDR1 SQVTM, CDR2 ANQGSEA. With V trimmed by 6 bases and J by 4 bases, 4 bases remained unmatched. This CDR3 has 13 residues. CDR3 sequence (DNA): TGCAGCGTGCAGACAGGGGGAGGAAACACCATATATTTT. As protein: CSVQTGGGNTIYF.

In its sample, this clonotype was seen many times. The chain combines TRBV4-1 with TRBJ1-1, with D unclear. The germline gives CDR1 MGHRA, CDR2 YSYEKL. V was trimmed by 4 bases and J by 7 bases, leaving 13 bases between them. This CDR3 has 13 amino acids. CDR3 loop: CASSREQIREAFF. CDR3 nucleotides: TGCGCCAGCAGCCGGGAACAGATCCGTGAAGCTTTCTTT.

J is TRBJ2-1 and V is TRBV18; D perhaps matches TRBD2 (5 bases). The CDR3 runs 12 residues. Deletions cut 2 bases from V and 15 bases from J, with 14 bases between. The germline gives CDR1 KGHSH, CDR2 LQKENI. CDR3 nucleotides: TGTGCCAGCTCACCAAGGCTAGGCGGGCTGTTCTTC. Amino acid sequence: CASSPRLGGLFF.

This clonotype counts as medium-sized. This chain links TRBV30 with TRBJ2-2, with D possibly TRBD2 on 6 matching bases. Between the trimmed V and J ends, which lost 7 bases and 2 bases, there was a span of 14 bases. The V gene's germline CDR1 is GTSNPN and CDR2 SVGIG (reference sequence). The CDR3 runs 14 residues. The CDR3: CASTQGLNTGELFF. DNA of the CDR3: TGTGCCTCAACCCAGGGACTTAACACCGGGGAGCTGTTTTTT.